This TCR beta chain was captured in a study of T cell responses to AZD1222 COVID-19 vaccine listed by TCRdb under 2021. Describing the broader study: TCR sequencing covered over 230 trial participants: around 210 given two doses of AZD1222 and approximately 26 given two doses of MenACWY control vaccine. Trial participants were enrolled by age into 18-55, 56-69 and 70-plus year subgroups, with approximately 160, 26 and 62 TCR-sequenced participants respectively. General findings and caveats noted by the study authors: Reportedly, close to half of the unique spike-specific TCRs recognized epitopes lying outside the regions that are mutated in the B.1.351 and B.1.1.7 variants. Spike-specific TCR breadth and depth rose significantly after two AZD1222 doses compared with day 0 and with MenACWY recipients. Because no day 14 peak-response samples were available, repertoires were characterized only after the peak T cell response. In the small 56-69-year group, the increase in depth fell short of significance, most likely because of low power. Conclusions about previously exposed vaccinees are limited, since just six AZD1222 recipients were seropositive for SARS-CoV-2 at baseline. Vaccine-associated CD4 TCRs spanned the whole spike protein, with dominant responses in regions 160-218 and 743-854. Participants were mostly white British, with more females than males. The authors suggested clonal diversity may have been underestimated.

Concerning this clone: Its antigen remains unidentified. Nothing much larger sits one base from this clone, and base qualities are not available.

The time point tag for this specimen amounts to: about 28 days (+/-7) after the second vaccine dose. AZD1222 recipients with second doses at about 4 weeks or about 12 weeks were pooled, because spike-specific TCR depth and breadth did not differ between schedules. Vaccinee samples were obtained from the UK trials COV001 and COV002, which included a single-blind randomized controlled phase 2/3 trial of AZD1222 (ChAdOx1 nCoV-19) in healthy adults. For TCRbeta chain sequencing, PBMC samples from trial participants were taken at day 0 and at day 28 after the second dose. The CDR3 regions of human TCRbeta chains were analyzed by immunosequencing. The authors processed their data as follows. TCRs in the repertoires were compared against a reference library of SARS-CoV-2-specific TCRs that had been generated with the MIRA antigen-specificity platform. Breadth was defined as the fraction of unique TCRs that were SARS-CoV-2-associated. Depth was defined as the fraction of total T cells that were SARS-CoV-2-associated. Using the MIRA data, every spike-specific TCR was mapped to the spike region that the TCR reacted to and assigned to either a CD4 or a CD8 class. Log10-transformed breadth and depth values were compared by one-way ANOVA with Sidak's multiple comparisons tests. TCRdb's version of the immuneACCESS table is confined to in-frame rearrangements and falls short of the full clone set. An unresolved V gene accounts for under half of the shortfall where checked; the remainder is of unknown origin. V and J calls plus clone size are reproduced from that table; the DNA served to infer D and trimming. The sample table holds 95,000 to 100,000 clones, of which around nine tenths were seen once. In total, the top ten clones hold around a sixth of the sample.

The V and J ends are trimmed by 0 bases and 2 bases, leaving 8 bases between them. From the cysteine up to the phenylalanine, the CDR3 has a length of 14 residues. Here the CDR3 DNA is all that survives: 42 bases in frame from base 1. Sequences MNHEY (CDR1) and SVGAGI (CDR2) are obtained from the germline V gene. The sequence was collected from an adult who received the AZD1222 COVID-19 vaccine. The sequencing used peripheral blood, collected 28 days after the second AZD1222 dose. The receptor chain draws on TRBV6-5 and TRBJ2-7; no confident D gene assignment can be made. The bases read TGTGCCAGCAGTTACTCCTCCAGGACCTACGAGCAGTACTTC. Its amino acids are CASSYSSRTYEQYF.